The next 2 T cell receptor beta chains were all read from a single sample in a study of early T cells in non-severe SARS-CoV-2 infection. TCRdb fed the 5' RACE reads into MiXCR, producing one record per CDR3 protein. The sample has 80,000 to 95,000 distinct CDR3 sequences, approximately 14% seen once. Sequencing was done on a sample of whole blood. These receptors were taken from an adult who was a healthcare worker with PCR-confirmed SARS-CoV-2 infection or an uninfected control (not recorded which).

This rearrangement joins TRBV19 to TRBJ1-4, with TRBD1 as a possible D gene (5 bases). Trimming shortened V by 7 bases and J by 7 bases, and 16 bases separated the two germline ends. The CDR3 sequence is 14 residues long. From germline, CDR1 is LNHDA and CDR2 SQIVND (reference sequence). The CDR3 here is CASNPRGKGEKLFF. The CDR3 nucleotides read TGTGCCAGTAACCCGCGGGGCAAAGGTGAAAAACTGTTTTTT.

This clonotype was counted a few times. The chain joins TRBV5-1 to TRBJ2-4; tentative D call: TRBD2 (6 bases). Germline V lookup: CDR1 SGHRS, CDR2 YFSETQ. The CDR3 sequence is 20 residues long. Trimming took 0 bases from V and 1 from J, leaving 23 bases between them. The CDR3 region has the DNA TGCGCCAGCAGCTTGGTGCTCGGGGGAGGACCGCTGATGGCCAAAAACATTCAGTACTTC. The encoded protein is CASSLVLGGGPLMAKNIQYF.